This TCR beta chain is from a study of regulatory T cells in long-lasting Graves disease. Study-level results: Newly diagnosed disease favored TRBV20-1 and TRBJ2-1 over persistent disease.

A note on this clonotype: Its antigen is not known.

Time point meaning: persistent/refractory GD, antithyroid drugs over 5 years with positive TRAb. PBMC RNA served as the TCR library source. TCR beta libraries were built with iRepertoire HTBI primers and Arm-PCR of CDR3 regions. TCRdb processed the multiplex PCR reads anew with MiXCR; each CDR3 protein has one entry. The sample has fewer than 550,000 distinct CDR3 sequences; 20% to 25% are singletons. Germline V gene data show CDR1 as SEHNR and CDR2 as FQNEAQ (reference sequence). The length of the CDR3 is 12 residues. Between the trimmed V and J ends, which lost 0 bases and 7 bases, there was a span of 4 bases.

The receptor was isolated from a female donor with Graves disease. The material was peripheral blood mononuclear cells (PBMCs), obtained when the disease was refractory, from a patient treated with antithyroid drugs. The gene calls are TRBV7-9 and TRBJ2-1; no reliable D call. The CDR3 DNA reads as TGTGCCAGCAGCTTAGCGCAAAATGAGCAGTTCTTC. It is translated as CASSLAQNEQFF.